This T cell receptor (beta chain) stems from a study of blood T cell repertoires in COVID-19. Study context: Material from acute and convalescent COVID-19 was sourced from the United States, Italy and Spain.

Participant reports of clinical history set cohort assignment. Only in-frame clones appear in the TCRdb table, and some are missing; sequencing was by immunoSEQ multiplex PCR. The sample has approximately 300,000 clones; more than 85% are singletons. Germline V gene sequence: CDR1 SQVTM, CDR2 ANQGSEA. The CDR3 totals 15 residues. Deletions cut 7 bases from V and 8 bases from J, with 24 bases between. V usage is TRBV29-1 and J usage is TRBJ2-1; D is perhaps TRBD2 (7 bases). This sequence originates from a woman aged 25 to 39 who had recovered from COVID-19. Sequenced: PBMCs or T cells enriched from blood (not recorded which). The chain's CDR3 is CSEFKGGGTWDEQFF. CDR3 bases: TGCAGCGAGTTCAAGGGGGGGGGCACTTGGGATGAGCAGTTCTTC.